The rows below give T cell receptor beta chains drawn from one sample of a study of shared T cell receptors in the human thymus. Clones were sequenced by immunoSEQ multiplex PCR, and TCRdb holds only the in-frame ones, with some missing. The table lists almost 550,000 clones, approximately 80% of them singletons. The data were also submitted as part of a second study, on human thymus T cells.

The source material was thymocytes. These receptors were obtained from a boy less than two years old with a congenital heart defect. Each CDR3 is given with its conserved first and last residue. Size is omitted from some rows. Given values are once, few, many or a class for expanded clones.

CASSPPRGQGCTEAFF	TRBV4-1	TRBJ1-1	.
CASSQGRAGIEQFF	TRBV4-1	TRBJ2-1	.
CASSLAKTGSPYEQYF	TRBV27	TRBJ2-7	.
CASSQAETSVFPDTQYF	TRBV4-1	TRBJ2-3	.
CASGLWTGVPNEQYF	TRBV12-5	TRBJ2-7	once
CASSLGTSGRSNEQFF	TRBV5-1	TRBJ2-1	.
CASSEPQNTEAFF	TRBV2	TRBJ1-1	.
CASSQEGRRSSYEQYF	TRBV4-1	TRBJ2-7	.
CASSSKGLAADNEQFF	TRBV5-4	TRBJ2-1	few
CASGREGQGAGGRENEQYF	TRBV10-2	TRBJ2-7	.
CAISEKGGVSYEQYF	TRBV10-3	TRBJ2-7	.
CASSLALDTVHEAFF	TRBV7-8	TRBJ1-1	.
CASSLFGRGEGNQPQHF	TRBV28	TRBJ1-5	.
CASSLGTRRVDEQFF	TRBV7-3	TRBJ2-1	.
CASSEYMAERNNEQFF	TRBV25-1	TRBJ2-1	.
CASSSQRAYSPTGELFF	TRBV13	TRBJ2-2	once
CASLGRGYGYTF	TRBV27	TRBJ1-2	.
CASSPGTGGAFF	TRBV9	TRBJ1-1	.
CASSKPGQLNQPQHF	TRBV19	TRBJ1-5	.
CASRLGAGNSYEQYF	TRBV12-2	TRBJ2-7	.
CASSSYRDLLGNNEQFF	TRBV5-6	TRBJ2-1	.
CASSGAPDRGSHEQYF	TRBV6-1	TRBJ2-7	.